These T cell receptor beta chains were read from a single sample in a study of response to subunit inactivated influenza vaccine. Each CDR3 protein is one row after TCRdb ran MiXCR on the RT-PCR reads. Among about 240,000 distinct CDR3 sequences listed, 12% were seen once. This specimen was non-naive T cells sorted from PBMCs, taken 14 to 15 days before vaccination. The source is a man over 45 who received an inactivated influenza vaccine. Both conserved end residues are part of each CDR3. D genes are given only for firm matches. A row's size may be missing; if present it is once, few, many or a size class.

V	size	J	D	length	DNA	CDR3
TRBV7-2	NA	TRBJ1-4	NA	17	TGTGCCAGCAGCTACCCTTTTGGAGGGCCAACTAATGAAAAACTGTTTTTT	CASSYPFGGPTNEKLFF
TRBV27	NA	TRBJ2-3	NA	16	TGTGCCAGCCAATCCGGGACCGCATACGGCACAGATACGCAGTATTTT	CASQSGTAYGTDTQYF
TRBV7-3	many	TRBJ2-3	NA	16	TGTGCCAGCAGCCCAGGGACGGGCGTTAGCACAGATACGCAGTATTTT	CASSPGTGVSTDTQYF
TRBV28	few	TRBJ2-7	TRBD2	15	TGTGCCAGCATCCACGGCAGCGGGGCTTCCTACGAGCAGTACTTC	CASIHGSGASYEQYF
TRBV20-1	NA	TRBJ2-5	NA	14	TGCAGTGCCCGTACTAGTGGTGGGGCAGAGACCCAGTACTTC	CSARTSGGAETQYF
TRBV2	few	TRBJ1-1	TRBD1	13	TGTGCCAGCAGGATGACAGGGGGCACTGAAGCTTTCTTT	CASRMTGGTEAFF
TRBV3-1	NA	TRBJ1-6	TRBD1	15	TGTGCCAGCAGCCAAGTCGGACAGGGTAATTCACCCCTCCACTTT	CASSQVGQGNSPLHF
TRBV29-1	many	TRBJ2-5	NA	13	TGCAGCGGGGGGGGGGCACCGCAAGAGACCCAGTACTTC	CSGGGAPQETQYF
TRBV29-1	NA	TRBJ1-2	TRBD1	17	TGCAGCGGATATATTAAAGAGACCCAGGGGGCTCACTATGGCTACACCTTC	CSGYIKETQGAHYGYTF
TRBV12-3/TRBV12-4	NA	TRBJ1-2	NA	13	TGTGCCAGCACCACTGGGCAGGGTGAAGGCTACACCTTC	CASTTGQGEGYTF
TRBV20-1	NA	TRBJ2-1	NA	12	TGCAGTGCTAGATCCCCCCACTATGAGCAGTTCTTC	CSARSPHYEQFF
TRBV7-9	NA	TRBJ2-5	NA	14	TGTGCCAGCAGCCCGCAGCGGTCCCAAGAGACCCAGTACTTC	CASSPQRSQETQYF
TRBV6-5	few	TRBJ2-1	TRBD2	17	TGTGCCAGCAGTTACCCGGTGAGAGGGAGGGCCCACAATGAGCAGTTCTTC	CASSYPVRGRAHNEQFF
TRBV6-2/TRBV6-3	many	TRBJ2-1	NA	13	TGTGCCAGCAGTTACCGCGGGTACAATGAGCAGTTCTTC	CASSYRGYNEQFF
TRBV5-1	few	TRBJ2-1	TRBD2	14	TGCGCCAGCAGCTCCTCAGGACTAGCTGATGAGCAGTTCTTC	CASSSSGLADEQFF
TRBV7-6	many	TRBJ1-3	NA	17	TGTGCCAGCAGCTTAGAATTCACAGGAGCCTCTGGAAACACCATATATTTT	CASSLEFTGASGNTIYF
TRBV2	NA	TRBJ1-5	NA	13	TGTGCCAGCAGATCAACAGTGGGGGGGCCCCAGCATTTT	CASRSTVGGPQHF
TRBV11-2	NA	TRBJ2-1	NA	14	TGTGCCAGCAGCTTTAACTACCAATACAATGAGCAGTTCTTC	CASSFNYQYNEQFF
TRBV12-3/TRBV12-4	many	TRBJ2-2	TRBD1	16	TGTGCCAGCAGAAGACCGGGACAGGGGGTCACCGGGGAGCTGTTTTTT	CASRRPGQGVTGELFF
TRBV6-2/TRBV6-3	few	TRBJ1-5	NA	14	TGTGCCAGCAGTTACCGTGGAATTTATCAGCCCCAGCATTTT	CASSYRGIYQPQHF
TRBV5-1	many	TRBJ1-4	NA	17	TGCGCCAGCAGCTTGGCCCGGGACCGTTCGACTAATGAAAAACTGTTTTTT	CASSLARDRSTNEKLFF
TRBV4-1	NA	TRBJ1-6	NA	18	TGCGCCAGCAGCCAAGTTCTCTTGGGAGGCTCCTATAATTCACCCCTCCACTTT	CASSQVLLGGSYNSPLHF
TRBV7-3	NA	TRBJ2-3	NA	13	TGTGCCAGCAGCCGCAGATTCACAGATACGCAGTATTTT	CASSRRFTDTQYF
TRBV28	NA	TRBJ1-4	NA	14	TGTGCCAGCAGCGTACCGGGGACTAATGAAAAACTGTTTTTT	CASSVPGTNEKLFF
TRBV7-2	many	TRBJ2-2	NA	13	TGTGCCAGCAGTCGAGCGAACACCGGGGAGCTGTTTTTT	CASSRANTGELFF
TRBV24-1	NA	TRBJ2-2	TRBD2	18	TGTGCCACCAGTGATTTCGGAGTGAAGGGACTAGCGCCCGGGGAGCTGTTTTTT	CATSDFGVKGLAPGELFF
TRBV30	many	TRBJ2-2	TRBD1	15	TGTGCCTGGAGAGGGGGCAGGAAAAACACCGGGGAGCTGTTTTTT	CAWRGGRKNTGELFF
TRBV18	few	TRBJ1-4	NA	14	TGTGCCAGCTCACCCAACGAGAGTATTGGAAAACTGTTTTTT	CASSPNESIGKLFF
TRBV29-1	NA	TRBJ2-3	NA	14	TGCAGCGTCGCCGTGGTGAGCAGCACAGATACGCAGTATTTT	CSVAVVSSTDTQYF
TRBV9	few	TRBJ2-7	NA	15	TGTGCCAGCAGCGGTGGGGGGCAGGGGGCCTACGAGCAGTACTTC	CASSGGGQGAYEQYF
TRBV7-8	few	TRBJ2-7	NA	13	TGTGCCAGCAGCTTCCGAGGGTCTGAAGAGCAGTACTTC	CASSFRGSEEQYF
TRBV5-1	NA	TRBJ1-2	TRBD1	14	TGCGCCAGCAGATCCGGGACAGGCGGCTATGGCTACACCTTC	CASRSGTGGYGYTF
TRBV4-2	few	TRBJ2-5	NA	16	TGTGCCAGCAGCCAAGACTTTGGTTCAGGGTTGGAGACCCAGTACTTC	CASSQDFGSGLETQYF
TRBV7-3	few	TRBJ2-3	TRBD1	16	TGTGCCAGCAGCGAGGGAACAGGGGCGTATAAAGATACGCAGTATTTT	CASSEGTGAYKDTQYF
TRBV7-9	NA	TRBJ1-1	NA	12	TGTGCCAGCAGTTCGCATGGTAATGAAGCTTTCTTT	CASSSHGNEAFF
TRBV10-2	few	TRBJ1-2	NA	16	TGCGCCAGCAGCAACACGCTGACACTTGATAACTATGGCTACACCTTC	CASSNTLTLDNYGYTF
TRBV3-1	NA	TRBJ1-5	NA	12	TGTGCCAGCAGCCAAAAAAATCAGCCCCAGCATTTT	CASSQKNQPQHF